This T cell receptor beta chain was retrieved from a study of blood T cell repertoires in COVID-19. Per the study methods: Amplification with reference gene primers provided the estimates of nucleated cell counts. TCRdb's table, derived via immunoSEQ multiplex PCR, lists solely in-frame clones and lacks some. V and J calls and clone size are those listed in that table; D and trimming were worked out from the DNA. The sample yields about 140,000 clones, about 80% seen once. With 5 bases removed from V and 1 base from J, the gap between germline ends came to 8 bases. There are 14 residues in the CDR3. Germline V gene data show CDR1 as MNHNY and CDR2 as SVGAGI (reference sequence).

This sequence joins TRBV6-6 and TRBJ1-4; no clear D gene. The origin of this receptor is a human donor in a cohort sampled during active COVID-19. Sequenced input: peripheral blood. The DNA for the CDR3 is TGTGCCAGCAGTCGCGGGGTAACTAATGAAAAACTGTTTTTT. This codes for CASSRGVTNEKLFF.